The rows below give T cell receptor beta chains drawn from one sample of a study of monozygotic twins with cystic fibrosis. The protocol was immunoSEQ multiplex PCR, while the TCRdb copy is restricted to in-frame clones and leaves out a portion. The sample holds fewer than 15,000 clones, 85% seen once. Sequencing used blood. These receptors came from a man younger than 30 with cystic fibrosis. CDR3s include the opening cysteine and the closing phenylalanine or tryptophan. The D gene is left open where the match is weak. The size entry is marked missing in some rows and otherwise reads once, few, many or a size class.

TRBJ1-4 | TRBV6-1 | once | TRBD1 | CASSEEWDRDGEKLFF | TGTGCCAGCAGTGAAGAGTGGGACAGGGATGGCGAAAAACTGTTTTTT
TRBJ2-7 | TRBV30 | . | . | CAWSVLAGNEQYF | TGTGCCTGGAGTGTTTTAGCAGGGAACGAGCAGTACTTC
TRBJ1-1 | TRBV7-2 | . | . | CASSSIRSVNTEAFF | TGTGCCAGCAGCTCGATCCGGTCGGTGAACACTGAAGCTTTCTTT
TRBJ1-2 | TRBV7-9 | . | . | CASSPLLGNYGYTF | TGTGCCAGCAGTCCACTATTGGGGAACTATGGCTACACCTTC
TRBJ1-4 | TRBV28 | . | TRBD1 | CASSSPGQGNEKLFF | TGTGCCAGCAGTTCGCCGGGACAGGGGAATGAAAAACTGTTTTTT
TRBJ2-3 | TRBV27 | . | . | CASSQDGDTQYF | TGTGCCAGCAGCCAGGACGGAGATACGCAGTATTTT
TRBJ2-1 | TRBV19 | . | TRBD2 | CASRPASGRDNEQFF | TGTGCCAGTAGGCCGGCTAGCGGGAGAGACAATGAGCAGTTCTTC
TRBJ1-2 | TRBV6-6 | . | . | CASSYEGRYGYTF | TGTGCCAGCAGTTACGAGGGGCGATATGGCTACACCTTC
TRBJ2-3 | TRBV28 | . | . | CASSLAGADTQYF | TGTGCCAGCAGTTTAGCAGGGGCAGATACGCAGTATTTT
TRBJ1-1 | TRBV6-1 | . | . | CASSEEQNTEAFF | TGTGCCAGCAGTGAAGAACAGAACACTGAAGCTTTCTTT
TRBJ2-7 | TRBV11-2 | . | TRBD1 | CASSTGQGWEQYF | TGTGCCAGCAGCACGGGACAGGGCTGGGAGCAGTACTTC
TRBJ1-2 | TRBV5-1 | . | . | CASSPPGPKVLGYTF | TGCGCCAGCAGCCCCCCGGGCCCAAAAGTCCTTGGCTACACCTTC
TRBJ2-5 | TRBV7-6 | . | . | CASSFKLGNQETQYF | TGTGCCAGCAGCTTTAAACTAGGAAACCAAGAGACCCAGTACTTC
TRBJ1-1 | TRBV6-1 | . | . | CASSPRRGHGTEAFF | TGTGCCAGCAGCCCCCGTAGGGGCCATGGCACTGAAGCTTTCTTT
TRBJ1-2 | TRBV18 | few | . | CASLGMGYGYTF | .
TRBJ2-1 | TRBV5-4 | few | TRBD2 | CASSGTGTSGYNEQFF | TGTGCCAGCAGCGGAACCGGGACTAGCGGGTACAATGAGCAGTTCTTC
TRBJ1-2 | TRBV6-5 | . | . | CASSFNREGYYGYTF | TGTGCCAGCAGTTTTAACAGGGAAGGATACTATGGCTACACCTTC
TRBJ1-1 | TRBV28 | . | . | CASTVWGTEAFF | TGTGCCAGCACCGTATGGGGCACTGAAGCTTTCTTT
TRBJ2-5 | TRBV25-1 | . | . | CASNERGHQETQYF | TGTGCCAGCAACGAAAGGGGCCACCAAGAGACCCAGTACTTC
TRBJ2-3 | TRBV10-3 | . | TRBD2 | CATGTSGGVNTQYF | TGTGCCACCGGGACTAGCGGGGGGGTTAATACGCAGTATTTT
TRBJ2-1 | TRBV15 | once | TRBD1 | CATSIDRANNEQFF | TGTGCCACCAGCATCGACAGGGCTAACAATGAGCAGTTCTTC
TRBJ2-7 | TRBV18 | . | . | CASSLQPSRAEQYF | TGTGCCAGCTCGCTACAACCCTCCCGGGCCGAGCAGTACTTC
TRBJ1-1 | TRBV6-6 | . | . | CASSSSAGRAEAFF | TGTGCCAGCAGCTCCTCGGCAGGGAGGGCTGAAGCTTTCTTT
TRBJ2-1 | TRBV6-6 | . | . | CASSYSITGINEQFF | TGTGCCAGCAGTTACTCGATAACAGGGATCAATGAGCAGTTCTTC
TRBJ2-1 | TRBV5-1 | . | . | CASSTGGGPNEQFF | TGCGCCAGCAGCACCGGCGGGGGCCCCAATGAGCAGTTCTTC
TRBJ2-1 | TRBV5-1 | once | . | CASSLSLRRDRGGNEQFF | TGCGCCAGCAGCTTGAGCTTGAGGCGGGACAGAGGGGGGAATGAGCAGTTCTTC
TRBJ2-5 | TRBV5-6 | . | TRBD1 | CASSWTGGIQETQYF | TGTGCCAGCAGCTGGACAGGGGGTATCCAAGAGACCCAGTACTTC
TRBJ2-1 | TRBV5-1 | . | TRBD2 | CASSLVIAGTNEQFF | TGCGCCAGCAGCTTGGTAATAGCGGGAACGAATGAGCAGTTCTTC
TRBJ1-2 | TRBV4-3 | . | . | CASSQEAGLTLANYGYTF | TGCGCCAGCAGCCAGGAGGCGGGATTAACCTTAGCTAACTATGGCTACACCTTC
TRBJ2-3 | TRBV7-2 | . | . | CASSLGSAVTDTQYF | TGTGCCAGCAGCTTAGGGTCGGCAGTTACAGATACGCAGTATTTT
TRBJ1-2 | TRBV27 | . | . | CASKRTGPSSGGYTF | TGTGCCAGCAAGAGAACAGGGCCATCCTCGGGAGGCTACACCTTC
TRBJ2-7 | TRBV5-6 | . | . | CASSFSFYEQYF | TGTGCCAGCAGCTTTTCTTTCTACGAGCAGTACTTC
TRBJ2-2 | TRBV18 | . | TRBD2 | CASSPRSGVNTGELFF | TGTGCCAGCTCACCACGTAGCGGGGTGAACACCGGGGAGCTGTTTTTT
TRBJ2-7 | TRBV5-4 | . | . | CASTQNPGTYYEQYF | TGTGCCAGCACCCAAAACCCCGGGACTTATTACGAGCAGTACTTC
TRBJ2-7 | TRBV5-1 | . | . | CASSPGRYEQYF | TGCGCCAGCAGCCCCGGGCGCTACGAGCAGTACTTC
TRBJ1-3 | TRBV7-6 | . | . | CASSPDLSGGNTIYF | TGTGCCAGCAGTCCAGACTTATCCGGGGGAAACACCATATATTTT
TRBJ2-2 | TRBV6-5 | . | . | CASSYPNPSGELFF | TGTGCCAGCAGTTACCCAAACCCCAGCGGGGAGCTGTTTTTT
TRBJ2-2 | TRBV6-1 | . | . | CASSWTANTGELFF | TGTGCCAGCAGCTGGACAGCGAACACCGGGGAGCTGTTTTTT
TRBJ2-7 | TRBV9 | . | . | CASSVDPRSYEQYF | TGTGCCAGCAGCGTAGATCCGCGCTCCTACGAGCAGTACTTC
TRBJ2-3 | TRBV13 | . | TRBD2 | CASSSGTSSTTQYF | TGTGCCAGCAGCTCCGGGACTAGCTCGACTACGCAGTATTTT
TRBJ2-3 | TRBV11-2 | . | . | CASSLAGSDTQYF | TGTGCCAGCAGCTTAGCAGGGTCAGATACGCAGTATTTT
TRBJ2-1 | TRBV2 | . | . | CASSAQRSSYNEQFF | TGTGCCAGCAGTGCGCAGCGGAGCTCCTACAATGAGCAGTTCTTC
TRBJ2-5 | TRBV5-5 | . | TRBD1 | CASSRFRDRVETQYF | TGTGCCAGCAGCAGGTTCCGGGACAGGGTGGAGACCCAGTACTTC
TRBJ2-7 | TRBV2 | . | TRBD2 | CASSLAEGYEQYF | TGTGCCAGCAGTCTAGCGGAGGGCTACGAGCAGTACTTC
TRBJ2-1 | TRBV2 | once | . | CASSVLREEQFF | TGTGCCAGCAGTGTACTAAGAGAGGAGCAGTTCTTC
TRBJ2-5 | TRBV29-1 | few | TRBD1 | CSVGTGPGVTQYF | TGCAGCGTTGGGACAGGGCCCGGGGTGACCCAGTACTTC
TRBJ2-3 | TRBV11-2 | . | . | CASSRDHDTDTQYF | TGTGCCAGCAGCCGAGACCACGACACAGATACGCAGTATTTT
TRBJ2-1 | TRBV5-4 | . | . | CASSLAPSGSNEQFF | TGTGCCAGCAGCTTGGCGCCGTCTGGGTCCAATGAGCAGTTCTTC
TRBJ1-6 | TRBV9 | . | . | CASSVESGAESPLHF | TGTGCCAGCAGCGTAGAGTCAGGTGCGGAGTCACCCCTCCACTTT
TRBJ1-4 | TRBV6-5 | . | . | CASRSRSSNEKLFF | TGTGCCAGTCGGTCCCGATCATCTAATGAAAAACTGTTTTTT
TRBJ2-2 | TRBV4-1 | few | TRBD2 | CASSLTGLAEITGELFF | TGCGCCAGCAGCCTAACGGGACTAGCGGAAATCACCGGGGAGCTGTTTTTT
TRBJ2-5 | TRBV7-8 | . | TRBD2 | CASSPREGQETQYF | TGTGCCAGCAGCCCCCGGGAGGGCCAAGAGACCCAGTACTTC
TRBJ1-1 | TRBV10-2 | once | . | CASSGQGVLMNTEAFF | TGCGCCAGCAGTGGTCAGGGCGTGCTTATGAACACTGAAGCTTTCTTT
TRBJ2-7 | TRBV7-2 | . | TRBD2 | CASSSNSGSLNEQYF | TGTGCCAGCAGCTCCAATAGCGGGAGTCTCAACGAGCAGTACTTC
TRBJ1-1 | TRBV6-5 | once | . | CASSYSTAGAVEAFF | TGTGCCAGCAGTTACTCGACGGCAGGGGCAGTTGAAGCTTTCTTT
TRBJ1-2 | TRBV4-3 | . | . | CASSQEGGRSYYGYTF | TGCGCCAGCAGCCAAGAGGGGGGCCGGTCCTACTATGGCTACACCTTC
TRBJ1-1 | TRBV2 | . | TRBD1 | CASSEQGGGTEAFF | TGTGCCAGCAGTGAACAAGGGGGCGGGACTGAAGCTTTCTTT
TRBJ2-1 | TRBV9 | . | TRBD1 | CASSVGGQGWNEQFF | TGTGCCAGCAGCGTAGGGGGACAGGGGTGGAATGAGCAGTTCTTC